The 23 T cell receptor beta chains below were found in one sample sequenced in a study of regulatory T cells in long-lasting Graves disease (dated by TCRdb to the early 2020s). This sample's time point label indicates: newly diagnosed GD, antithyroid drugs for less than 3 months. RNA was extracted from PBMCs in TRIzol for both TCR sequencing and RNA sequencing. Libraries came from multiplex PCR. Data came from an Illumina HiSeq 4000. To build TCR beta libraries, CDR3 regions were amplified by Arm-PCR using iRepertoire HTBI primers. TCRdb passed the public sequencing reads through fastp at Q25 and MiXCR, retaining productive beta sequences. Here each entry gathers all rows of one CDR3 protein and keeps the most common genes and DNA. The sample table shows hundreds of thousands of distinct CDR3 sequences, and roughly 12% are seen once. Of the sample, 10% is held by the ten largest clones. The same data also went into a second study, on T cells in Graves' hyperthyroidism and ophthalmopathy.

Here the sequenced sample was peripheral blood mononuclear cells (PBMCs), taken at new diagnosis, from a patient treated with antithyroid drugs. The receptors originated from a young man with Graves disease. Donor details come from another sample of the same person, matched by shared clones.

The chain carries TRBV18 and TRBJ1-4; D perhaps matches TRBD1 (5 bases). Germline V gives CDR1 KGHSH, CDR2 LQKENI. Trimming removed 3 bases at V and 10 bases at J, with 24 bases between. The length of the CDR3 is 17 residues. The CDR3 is CASSPTIPAGGIGKLFF. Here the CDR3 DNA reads TGTGCCAGCTCACCTACCATTCCAGCCGGGGGGATTGGAAAACTGTTTTTT. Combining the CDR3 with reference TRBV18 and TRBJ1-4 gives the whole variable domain NAGVMQNPRHLVRRRGQEARLRCSPMKGHSHVYWYRQLPEEGLKFMVYLQKENIIDESGMPKERFSAEFPKEGPSILRIQQVVRGDSAAYFCASSPTIPAGGIGKLFFGSGTQLSVL.

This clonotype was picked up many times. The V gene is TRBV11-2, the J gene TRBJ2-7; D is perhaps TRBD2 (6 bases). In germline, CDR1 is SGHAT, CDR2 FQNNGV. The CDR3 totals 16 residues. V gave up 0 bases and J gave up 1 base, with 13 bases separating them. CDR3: CASSLEGGAPSYEQYF. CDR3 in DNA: TGTGCCAGCAGCTTAGAAGGCGGGGCCCCTTCCTACGAGCAGTACTTC.

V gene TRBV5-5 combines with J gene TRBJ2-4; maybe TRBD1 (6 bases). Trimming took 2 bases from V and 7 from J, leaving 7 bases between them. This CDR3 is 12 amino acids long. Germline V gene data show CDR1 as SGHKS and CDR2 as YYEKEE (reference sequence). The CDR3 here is CASSLQGNIQYF. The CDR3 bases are TGTGCCAGCAGCTTACAGGGTAACATTCAGTACTTC.

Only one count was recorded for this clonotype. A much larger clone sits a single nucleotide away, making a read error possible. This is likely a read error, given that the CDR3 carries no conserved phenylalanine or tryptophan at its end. DNA for the CDR3: TGTGCCAGCAGTCCCCTCCTACCCAATTCTGTCAATGAGCAGTTCCTC. Residues: CASSPLLPNSVNEQFL. J is TRBJ2-1 and V is TRBV6-2 or TRBV6-3; no firm D call. This CDR3 has 16 amino acids. V lost 5 bases and J lost 6, with 20 bases in between. CDR1 MNHEY and CDR2 SVGEGT come from the germline V gene.

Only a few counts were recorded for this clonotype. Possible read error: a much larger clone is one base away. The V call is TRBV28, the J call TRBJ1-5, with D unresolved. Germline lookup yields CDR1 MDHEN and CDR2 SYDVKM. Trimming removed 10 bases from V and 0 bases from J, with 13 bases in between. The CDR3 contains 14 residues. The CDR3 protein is CATQLEISNQPQHF. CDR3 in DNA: TGTGCCACTCAACTGGAGATTAGCAATCAGCCCCAGCATTTT.

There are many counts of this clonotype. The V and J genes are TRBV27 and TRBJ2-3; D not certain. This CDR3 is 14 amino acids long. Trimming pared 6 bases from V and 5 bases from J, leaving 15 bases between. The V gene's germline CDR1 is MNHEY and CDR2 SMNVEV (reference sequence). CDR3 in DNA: TGTGCCAGCAGCCCTCGGGCGGAGCTAGATACGCAGTATTTT. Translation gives CASSPRAELDTQYF.

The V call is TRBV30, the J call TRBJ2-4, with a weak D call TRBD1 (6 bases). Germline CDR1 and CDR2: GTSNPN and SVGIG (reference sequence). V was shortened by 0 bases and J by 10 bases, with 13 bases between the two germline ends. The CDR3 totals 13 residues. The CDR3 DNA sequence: TGTGCCTGGAGTGTAGAGACAGGAAAAATTCAGTACTTC. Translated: CAWSVETGKIQYF.

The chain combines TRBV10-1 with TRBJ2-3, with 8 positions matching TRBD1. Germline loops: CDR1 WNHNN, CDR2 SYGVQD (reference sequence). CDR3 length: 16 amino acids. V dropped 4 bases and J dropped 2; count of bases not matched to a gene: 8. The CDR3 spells CASSGRDRGVTDTQYF. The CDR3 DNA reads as TGCGCCAGCAGTGGCCGCGACAGGGGAGTCACAGATACGCAGTATTTT.

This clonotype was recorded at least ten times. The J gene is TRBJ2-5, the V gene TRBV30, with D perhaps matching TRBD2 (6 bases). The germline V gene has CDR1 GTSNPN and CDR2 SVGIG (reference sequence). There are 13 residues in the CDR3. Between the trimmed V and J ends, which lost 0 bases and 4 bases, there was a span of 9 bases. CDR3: CAWSVGGSETQYF. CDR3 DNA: TGTGCCTGGAGTGTCGGGGGATCAGAGACCCAGTACTTC.

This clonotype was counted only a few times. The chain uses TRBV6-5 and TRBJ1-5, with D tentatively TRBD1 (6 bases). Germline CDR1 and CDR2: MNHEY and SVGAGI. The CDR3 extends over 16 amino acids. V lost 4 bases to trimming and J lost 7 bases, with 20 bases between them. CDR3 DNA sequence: TGTGCCAGCAGTTCCTTAAGAACAGGGAGGGCCCAGCCCCAGCATTTT. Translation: CASSSLRTGRAQPQHF.

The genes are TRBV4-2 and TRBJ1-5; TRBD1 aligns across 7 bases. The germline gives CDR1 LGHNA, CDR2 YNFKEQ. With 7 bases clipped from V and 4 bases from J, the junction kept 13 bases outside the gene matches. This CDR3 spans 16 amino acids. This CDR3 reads CASTFLWGQKNQPQHF. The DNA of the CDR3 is TGTGCCAGCACCTTCCTTTGGGGACAGAAGAATCAGCCCCAGCATTTT.

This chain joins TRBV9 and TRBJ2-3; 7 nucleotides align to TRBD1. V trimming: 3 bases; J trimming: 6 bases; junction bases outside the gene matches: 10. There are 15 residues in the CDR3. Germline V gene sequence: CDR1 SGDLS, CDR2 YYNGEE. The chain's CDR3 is CASSASGQPMDTQYF. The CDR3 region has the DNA TGTGCCAGCAGCGCATCGGGACAGCCGATGGATACGCAGTATTTT.

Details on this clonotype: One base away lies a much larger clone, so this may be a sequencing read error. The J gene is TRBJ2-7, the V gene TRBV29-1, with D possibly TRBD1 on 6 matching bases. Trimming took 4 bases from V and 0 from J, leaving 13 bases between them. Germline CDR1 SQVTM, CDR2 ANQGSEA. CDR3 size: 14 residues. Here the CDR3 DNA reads TGCAGCGTTGCTCTGGGGGCTCCCTCCTACGAGCAGTACTTC. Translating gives CSVALGAPSYEQYF.

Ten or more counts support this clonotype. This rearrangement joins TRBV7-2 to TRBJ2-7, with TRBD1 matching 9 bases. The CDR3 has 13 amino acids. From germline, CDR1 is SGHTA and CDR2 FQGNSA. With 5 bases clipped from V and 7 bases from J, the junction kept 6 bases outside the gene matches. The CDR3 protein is CASSEQGAGEQYF. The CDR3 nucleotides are TGTGCCAGCAGCGAACAGGGGGCGGGAGAGCAGTACTTC.

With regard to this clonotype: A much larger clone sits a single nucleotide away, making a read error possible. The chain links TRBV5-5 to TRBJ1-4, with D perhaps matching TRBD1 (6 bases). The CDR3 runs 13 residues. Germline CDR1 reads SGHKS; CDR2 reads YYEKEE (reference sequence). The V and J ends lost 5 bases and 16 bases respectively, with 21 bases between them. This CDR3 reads CASSYGIWDIPFF. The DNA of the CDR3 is TGTGCCAGCAGTTACGGTATTTGGGACATACCGTTTTTT.

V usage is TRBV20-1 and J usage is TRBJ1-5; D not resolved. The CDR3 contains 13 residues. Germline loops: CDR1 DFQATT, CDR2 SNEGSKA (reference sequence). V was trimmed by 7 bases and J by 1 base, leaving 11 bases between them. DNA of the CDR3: TGCAGTGTCCAAAGAGGGAGCAATCAGCCCCAGCATTTT. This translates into CSVQRGSNQPQHF.

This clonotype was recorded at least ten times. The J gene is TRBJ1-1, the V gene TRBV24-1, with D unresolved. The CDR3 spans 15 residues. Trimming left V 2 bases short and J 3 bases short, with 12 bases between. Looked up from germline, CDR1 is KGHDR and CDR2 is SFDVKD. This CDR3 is CATSDSRTGDTEAFF. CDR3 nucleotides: TGTGCCACCAGTGATTCCCGGACTGGGGACACTGAAGCTTTCTTT.

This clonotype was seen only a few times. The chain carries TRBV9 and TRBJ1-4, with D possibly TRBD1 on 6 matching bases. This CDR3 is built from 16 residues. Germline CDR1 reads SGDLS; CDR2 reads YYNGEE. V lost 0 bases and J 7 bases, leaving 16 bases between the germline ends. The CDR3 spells CASSVAGGPAGEKLFF. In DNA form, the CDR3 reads TGTGCCAGCAGCGTAGCCGGGGGCCCGGCAGGTGAAAAACTGTTTTTT.

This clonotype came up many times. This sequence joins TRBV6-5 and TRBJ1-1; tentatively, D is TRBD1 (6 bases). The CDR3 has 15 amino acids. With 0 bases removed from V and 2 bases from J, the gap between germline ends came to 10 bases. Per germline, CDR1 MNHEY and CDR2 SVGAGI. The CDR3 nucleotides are TGTGCCAGCAGTTACTCGGGACACCTCAACACTGAAGCTTTCTTT. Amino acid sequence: CASSYSGHLNTEAFF.

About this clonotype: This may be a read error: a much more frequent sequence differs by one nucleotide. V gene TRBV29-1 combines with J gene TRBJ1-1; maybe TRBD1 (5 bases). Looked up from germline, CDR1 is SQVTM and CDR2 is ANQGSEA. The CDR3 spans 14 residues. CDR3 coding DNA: TGCAGCGTTGATCAGGGTCTCTCGAACACTGAAGCTTCCTTT. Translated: CSVDQGLSNTEASF.

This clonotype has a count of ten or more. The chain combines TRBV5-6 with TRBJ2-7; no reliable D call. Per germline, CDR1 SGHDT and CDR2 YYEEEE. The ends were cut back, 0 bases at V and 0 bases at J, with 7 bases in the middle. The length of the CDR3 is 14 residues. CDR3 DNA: TGTGCCAGCAGCTTGGTGGTGGACTCCTACGAGCAGTACTTC. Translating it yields CASSLVVDSYEQYF.

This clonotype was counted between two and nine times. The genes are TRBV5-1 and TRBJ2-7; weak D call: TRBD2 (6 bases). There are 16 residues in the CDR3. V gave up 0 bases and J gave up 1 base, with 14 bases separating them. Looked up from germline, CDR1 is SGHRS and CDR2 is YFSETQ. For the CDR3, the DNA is TGCGCCAGCAGCTTGGGAGTAGCGGCTAAGTCCTACGAGCAGTACTTC. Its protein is CASSLGVAAKSYEQYF.

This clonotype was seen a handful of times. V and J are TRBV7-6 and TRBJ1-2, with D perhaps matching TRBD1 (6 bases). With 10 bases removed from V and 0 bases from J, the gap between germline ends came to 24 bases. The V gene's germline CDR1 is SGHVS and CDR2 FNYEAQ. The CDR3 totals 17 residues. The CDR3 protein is CAITGGAADGPNYGYTF. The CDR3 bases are TGTGCCATAACCGGGGGGGCGGCAGACGGGCCTAACTATGGCTACACCTTC.